This is a list of T cell receptor beta chains from one sample in a study of Ad26.COV2.S vaccination and SARS-CoV-2 variants. Profiled with immunoSEQ multiplex PCR; TCRdb holds only in-frame clones, not every one. The sample has roughly 300,000 clones, 80% to 90% seen once. The source was peripheral blood, collected in a trial of Ad26.COV2.S vaccine versus placebo. These receptors originate from a person between 18 and 59 years old who received the Ad26.COV2.S COVID-19 vaccine or a placebo. Both conserved end residues are part of each CDR3. D genes are given only for firm matches. Only some rows state a clone size, as once, few, many or a class for expanded clones.

CDR3nt	CDR3aa	d_gene	abundance	v_gene	j_gene
TGCGCCAGCAGCTTGACGGGACAATATAATTCACCCCTCCACTTT	CASSLTGQYNSPLHF	.	once	TRBV4-3	TRBJ1-6
TGTGCCAGTAGTATTTCTGGGACAGGCTCCTACGAGCAGTACTTC	CASSISGTGSYEQYF	TRBD1	once	TRBV19	TRBJ2-7
TGTGCCAGCAGCAACCCGGGCAAGGCCAATTCACCCCTCCACTTT	CASSNPGKANSPLHF	.	.	TRBV21-1	TRBJ1-6
TGCGCCAGCAGCTTTGAAGCGGGGGAATACAATGAGCAGTTCTTC	CASSFEAGEYNEQFF	TRBD2	.	TRBV5-1	TRBJ2-1
TGTGCCAGTACTCCAGCGGGACAGGGAGACACTGAAGCTTTCTTT	CASTPAGQGDTEAFF	TRBD1	.	TRBV19	TRBJ1-1
TGTGCCAGCAGTTACTCTTTGGACAACTCCTACGAGCAGTACTTC	CASSYSLDNSYEQYF	.	.	TRBV6-2/TRBV6-3	TRBJ2-7
TGTGCCAGTAGTATGTGGGGGCCAGATACGCAGTATTTT	CASSMWGPDTQYF	.	.	TRBV19	TRBJ2-3
TGTGCCAGTAGGGACGGGTATAATTCACCCCTCCACTTT	CASRDGYNSPLHF	.	.	TRBV19	TRBJ1-6
TGTGCCAGCAGCCAGGCCCGGCGTGAAAAACTGTTTTTT	CASSQARREKLFF	.	.	TRBV14	TRBJ1-4
TGTGCCAGCAGTTCGAACCAGGGACCCTATGGCTACACCTTC	CASSSNQGPYGYTF	.	.	TRBV6-9	TRBJ1-2
TGTGCCACCAGCAGTTTATGGAGCTATGGCTACACCTTC	CATSSLWSYGYTF	.	.	TRBV15	TRBJ1-2
TGTGCCAGCTCACGGGGAGAGGCTTCGAGCAATCAGCCCCAGCATTTT	CASSRGEASSNQPQHF	.	once	TRBV18	TRBJ1-5
TGTGCCAGCAGCTTAGGCTCCTATAATTCACCCCTCCACTTT	CASSLGSYNSPLHF	.	.	TRBV7-2	TRBJ1-6
TGTGCCAGCAGTTTTGGGGGGGCGCGGATGGTGCCTATGAACACTGAAGCTTTCTTT	CASSFGGARMVPMNTEAFF	.	.	TRBV28	TRBJ1-1
TGTGCCAGTAGTAGCCGGCATTCGGCTTTCTTT	CASSSRHSAFF	.	.	TRBV19	TRBJ1-1